This passage covers 21 T cell receptor beta chains from one sample sequenced in a study of T cells after yellow fever vaccination. TCRdb re-called the 5' RACE reads through MiXCR, storing one row per CDR3 protein. The sample holds about 85,000 distinct CDR3 sequences; 13% are singletons and the top ten take around 24%. Source: CD8+ T cells not binding an NS4B(214-222) dextramer, sorted from PBMCs, taken 21 days after the first yellow fever vaccination. These receptors originate from a young man who received the YFV17D yellow fever vaccine.

This clonotype has only a few counts. The rearrangement links TRBV28 to TRBJ2-2, with a tentative D call TRBD1 (6 bases). This CDR3 spans 15 amino acids. Germline loops: CDR1 MDHEN, CDR2 SYDVKM. Trimming removed 6 bases from V and 6 bases from J, with 17 bases in between. This CDR3 is CASRDRGQNSGELFF. The CDR3 coding sequence is TGTGCCAGCAGGGATCGGGGACAAAACTCCGGGGAGCTGTTTTTT.

This clonotype showed up just a few times. This rearrangement joins TRBV6-5 to TRBJ2-3; 13 nucleotides line up with TRBD2. The germline V gene has CDR1 MNHEY and CDR2 SVGAGI. This CDR3 region has 15 residues. The V gene end was trimmed by 4 bases and the J gene end by 5 bases; junction bases not matched to a gene: 3. The CDR3 here is CASSSLAGGVDTQYF. The DNA of the CDR3 is TGTGCCAGCAGTTCACTAGCGGGGGGGGTAGATACGCAGTATTTT.

V and J are TRBV21-1 and TRBJ2-7; the D call of TRBD1 is as the table states it, not checked on the DNA. TRBV21-1 is marked as a pseudogene. The CDR3 sequence is 15 residues long. CDR3 amino acids: CASSKVQGGPYEQYV. The CDR3 DNA is TGTGCCAGCAGCAAAGTACAGGGGGGCCCCTACGAGCAGTACGTC.

This rearrangement joins TRBV20-1 to TRBJ2-3; weak D call: TRBD2 (6 bases). This CDR3 contains 15 residues. CDR1 and CDR2 from the germline V gene are DFQATT and SNEGSKA (reference sequence). Trimming took 4 bases from V and 1 from J, leaving 15 bases between them. CDR3 amino acids: CSATDFERGTDTQYF. CDR3 nucleotides: TGCAGTGCTACAGACTTCGAGCGGGGCACAGATACGCAGTATTTT.

This clonotype has just a few counts. The chain joins TRBV4-3 to TRBJ1-5; D unclear. CDR1 LGHNA and CDR2 YSLEER come from the germline V gene. The V end lost 0 bases, the J end lost 5 bases, and 11 bases lay between the germline ends. The CDR3 has 15 amino acids. The CDR3 loop reads CASSQDLSQDQPQHF. Here the CDR3 DNA reads TGCGCCAGCAGCCAAGATCTCTCCCAGGATCAGCCCCAGCATTTT.

V and J are TRBV12-3 or TRBV12-4 and TRBJ1-3; the match to TRBD1 covers 7 bases. The J segment lost 4 bases and the V segment lost 3 bases, leaving 3 bases of the junction unmatched. CDR3 length: 14 amino acids. CDR3 DNA sequence: TGTGCCAGCAGTTTGCGACAGGGCGGAAACACCATATATTTT. Translated, it gives CASSLRQGGNTIYF.

The V call is TRBV27, the J call TRBJ1-1; no clear D gene. Germline values: CDR1 MNHEY, CDR2 SMNVEV (reference sequence). Trimming took off 2 bases at V and 3 bases at J, with 10 bases between the two ends. The CDR3 length is 14 residues. In nucleotides, the CDR3 is TGTGCCAGCAGTTTAGTTGGTGGAGACACTGAAGCTTTCTTT. This codes for CASSLVGGDTEAFF.

This clonotype was counted a few times. CDR3 nucleotide sequence: TGCGCCAGCAGCCAAGGGCAGGGCGAGGCTTTCTTT. The encoded protein is CASSQGQGEAFF. J is TRBJ1-1 and V is TRBV4-1; the D gene is possibly TRBD1 (5 bases). The V gene lost 1 base and the J gene lost 11 bases, with 11 bases spanning the gap. CDR3 length: 12 residues. In germline, CDR1 is MGHRA, CDR2 YSYEKL.

This clonotype was recorded a few times. The V call is TRBV12-3 or TRBV12-4, the J call TRBJ1-2, with D uncertain. This CDR3 has 13 residues. Trimming took 1 base from V and 2 from J, leaving 5 bases between them. The CDR3 nucleotides read TGTGCCAGCAGTTTAGTACAGAACTATGGCTACACCTTC. This translates into CASSLVQNYGYTF.

This clonotype was recorded a few times. V and J are TRBV5-6 and TRBJ1-1; D is perhaps TRBD1 (5 bases). CDR3 length: 15 amino acids. Germline loops: CDR1 SGHDT, CDR2 YYEEEE. Trimming left V 0 bases short and J 4 bases short, with 13 bases between. CDR3 coding DNA: TGTGCCAGCAGCTTGGTAGGCAGGGATGTCACTGAAGCTTTCTTT. Translating it yields CASSLVGRDVTEAFF.

The gene calls are TRBV12-3 or TRBV12-4 and TRBJ2-2, with 9 bases aligning to TRBD1. CDR3 length: 13 residues. V was pared by 6 bases and J by 6 bases, with 2 bases of the junction left unmatched. The CDR3, as DNA: TGTGCCAGCAGGACAGGGGGTCCCGGGGAGCTGTTTTTT. Its translation: CASRTGGPGELFF.

There are a few counts of this clonotype. V gene TRBV2 combines with J gene TRBJ2-1; D is undetermined. With 5 bases removed from V and 12 bases from J, the gap between germline ends came to 14 bases. Germline CDR1 and CDR2: SNHLY and FYNNEI. The CDR3 extends over 12 amino acids. The DNA of the CDR3 is TGTGCCAGCAGTTCGTCGGACGTAGGGCAGTTCTTC. As protein: CASSSSDVGQFF.

This clonotype has ten or more counts. This chain uses TRBV6-2 or TRBV6-3 with TRBJ2-7; D is perhaps TRBD1 (6 bases). The V gene's germline CDR1 is MNHEY and CDR2 SVGEGT. The CDR3 extends over 16 amino acids. Between the trimmed V and J ends, which lost 6 bases and 0 bases, there was a span of 18 bases. CDR3 nucleotides: TGTGCCAGCAGCTATCGTCCCTCAGGGGACTCCTACGAGCAGTACTTC. As protein: CASSYRPSGDSYEQYF.

The chain links TRBV7-9 to TRBJ2-5; D possibly uses TRBD1 or TRBD2 (5 bases each). Germline-derived CDR1 and CDR2 are SEHNR and FQNEAQ (reference sequence). This CDR3 has 15 residues. Trimming cost V 4 bases and J 3 bases, with 15 bases left between them. The CDR3 DNA sequence: TGTGCCAGCAGCTCGACTATCGGGGCTGAAGAGACCCAGTACTTC. This gives the protein CASSSTIGAEETQYF.

This rearrangement joins TRBV27 to TRBJ1-5; D not certain. Germline V lookup: CDR1 MNHEY, CDR2 SMNVEV (reference sequence). This CDR3 is built from 14 residues. V was cut by 6 bases and J by 0 bases, with 9 bases left in between. DNA of the CDR3: TGTGCCAGCAGGGACGGCTATAGCAATCAGCCCCAGCATTTT. It is translated as CASRDGYSNQPQHF.

The chain employs TRBV4-3 and TRBJ1-2; possibly TRBD1 for D (5 bases). Germline CDR1 is LGHNA and CDR2 is YSLEER. This CDR3 spans 12 amino acids. The V and J ends lost 11 bases and 3 bases respectively, with 13 bases between them. CDR3 DNA: TGCGCCTCTAGGGACTCCGACTATGGCTACACCTTC. Residues: CASRDSDYGYTF.

This chain links TRBV6-2 or TRBV6-3 with TRBJ1-5; no definite D call. The CDR3 covers 15 residues. From germline, CDR1 is MNHEY and CDR2 SVGEGT. V lost 5 bases and J lost 6, with 17 bases in between. Written as DNA, the CDR3 is TGTGCCAGCAGTCCCCAGAGAAGGAACGGTCAGCCCCAGCATTTT. Translating it yields CASSPQRRNGQPQHF.

The rearrangement uses TRBV6-2 or TRBV6-3 and TRBJ1-1; unclear D gene. Germline V CDR1 and CDR2: MNHEY, SVGEGT. The V end was cut by 6 bases, the J end by 0 bases, with 11 bases between. The CDR3 covers 14 residues. The CDR3 loop is CASRMDYMNTEAFF. CDR3 coding DNA: TGTGCCAGCAGGATGGACTATATGAACACTGAAGCTTTCTTT.

This clonotype was seen a handful of times. J is TRBJ2-5 and V is TRBV6-6; D remains ambiguous. Trimming took 8 bases from V and 5 from J, leaving 6 bases between them. Germline CDR1 and CDR2: MNHNY and SVGAGI (reference sequence). The CDR3 sequence is 10 residues long. In DNA, the CDR3 is TGTGCCAGCGGCCCGGAGACCCAGTACTTC. Its protein is CASGPETQYF.

This clonotype was counted between two and nine times. In DNA form, the CDR3 reads TGTGCCAGCAGGTGGACAGTTGCTTACTACGAGCAGTACGTC. Residues: CASRWTVAYYEQYV. The chain combines TRBV2 with TRBJ2-7, with D possibly TRBD1 on 6 matching bases. The V gene's germline CDR1 is SNHLY and CDR2 FYNNEI. V was cut by 6 bases and J by 3 bases, with 15 bases left in between. This CDR3 is built from 14 residues.

This chain links TRBV4-2 with TRBJ2-3; D might be TRBD1 (5 bases). The length of the CDR3 is 13 residues. CDR1 is LGHNA and CDR2 is YNFKEQ in the germline V gene. Trimming removed 3 bases at V and 5 bases at J, with 9 bases between. CDR3 sequence reads: CASSHPREDTQYF. The CDR3 DNA reads as TGTGCCAGCAGCCATCCCAGGGAAGATACGCAGTATTTT.